Listed below are T cell receptor delta chains from one sample, sequenced in a study of γδ T cells in repeated Plasmodium falciparum infection. TCRdb re-called clones from the multiplex PCR reads via CATT. This table has 85,000 to 90,000 delta-chain clones, approximately 1.5% appearing once. Material for sequencing was gamma-delta T cells from blood. The source of these receptors is a pool of human donors (malaria-infected and uninfected, not separated). CDR3s include the opening cysteine and the closing phenylalanine or tryptophan. The order of the fields is V gene, D gene, J gene, clone size, CDR3 DNA, CDR3 protein. A D gene is named only where the DNA matches it firmly. Clone size appears in some rows only: once, few, many, or a class for an expanded clone.

>TRDV1|TRDD3|TRDJ1|many
TGTGCTCTTGGGGAACTAGTCCCACGACATTTTCCTACCAACCGCTGGGGGATAAAGGGTAAACTCATCTTT
CALGELVPRHFPTNRWGIKGKLIF
>TRAV29/DV5|.|TRDJ1|many
TGTGCATCCCCGAACCCCAAACTGGTAGGCACCGATAAACTCATCTTT
CASPNPKLVGTDKLIF
>TRDV1|.|TRDJ1|many
TGTGCTCTTGGGGCCACTAAAGGGATGAAACTCATCTTT
CALGATKGMKLIF
>TRDV2|TRDD3|TRDJ2|medium-sized
TGTGCCTGTGACGTCGACTGGGGGATAAGGTTGACAGCACAACTCTTCTTT
CACDVDWGIRLTAQLFF
>TRDV1|TRDD3|TRDJ1|many
TGTGCTCTTGGGGAATACACTGGGGGATTGAAACTCATCTTT
CALGEYTGGLKLIF
>TRDV2|TRDD3|TRDJ3|many
TGTGCCTGTGACACCGGTGCCTTACTGGGGGATGGTTGGGACACCCGACAGATGTTTTTC
CACDTGALLGDGWDTRQMFF
>TRDV1|.|TRDJ1|few
TGTGCTCTTGGGAACCTAGTTAGGGCCACCGATAAACTCATCTTT
CALGNLVRATDKLIF
>TRDV1|TRDD3|TRDJ4|.
TGTGCTCTTGGGGACCTTAGGCCTTCCTATACCTTACTGGGGGATACGCGTCTTCCCTCCAGACCCCTGATCTTT
CALGDLRPSYTLLGDTRLPSRPLIF
>TRDV3|.|TRDJ1|many
TGTGCCTTTAAGGCTCGCCCCCTTTCACACCACAAATATACCGATAAACTCATCTTT
CAFKARPLSHHKYTDKLIF
>TRDV1|.|TRDJ1|many
TGTGCTCTTGGGGAACACCCTCTTTACACCGATAAACTCATCTTT
CALGEHPLYTDKLIF
>TRDV1|TRDD3|TRDJ1|many
TGTGCTCTTGGGGAACTTCCGCCTACGGACTGGGGGACCGATAAACTCATCTTT
CALGELPPTDWGTDKLIF
>TRDV2|TRDD3|TRDJ1|medium-sized
TGTGCCTGTGACACCGTTGGCAGTGGTACTGGGGGATACGATAAACTCATCTTT
CACDTVGSGTGGYDKLIF
>TRDV1|TRDD3|TRDJ1|many
TGTGCTCTTGGGGAACTTTTGGGGGATACGCTGTACACCGATAAACTCATCTTT
CALGELLGDTLYTDKLIF
>TRDV1|TRDD3|TRDJ1|many
TGTGCTCTTGGGGAACTTAATGGGGGATACGCGAGTCAACTCATCTTT
CALGELNGGYASQLIF
>TRDV3|TRDD3|TRDJ1|many
TGTGCCTTTTGTTCGTCCCCCTGGGGTGGGGGACACAAGAACACCGATAAACTCATCTTT
CAFCSSPWGGGHKNTDKLIF
>TRDV2|.|TRDJ1|medium-sized
TGTGCCTGTGACACCAAAGGCCTGGGGCGCAACCGGGGTGCCGATAAACTCATCTTT
CACDTKGLGRNRGADKLIF
>TRDV1|.|TRDJ1|many
TGTGCTCTTGGGGAACACTTCCCTCAGAGGTTTGAAAAGTACACCGATAAACTCATCTTT
CALGEHFPQRFEKYTDKLIF
>TRDV1|TRDD2|TRDJ1|many
TGTGCTCTTGGGAAAATCAGGCCTTCCTGGGCCGGGGGTTTAACCGATAAACTCATCTTT
CALGKIRPSWAGGLTDKLIF
>TRDV2|.|TRDJ1|medium-sized
TGTGCCTGTGACGGAATAGTTAACACCGATAAACTCATCTTT
CACDGIVNTDKLIF
>TRDV1|.|TRDJ1|many
TGTGCTCTTGGGGAACTGAACTACCTTACGGACACCGATAAACTCATCTTT
CALGELNYLTDTDKLIF
>TRDV2|TRDD3|TRDJ1|medium-sized
TGTGCCTGTGACAGAGGGGGATCCACCGATAAACTCATCTTT
CACDRGGSTDKLIF
>TRDV1|TRDD3|TRDJ1|many
TGTGCTCTTGGGGAACCAAATGGGATACGTCCTTACACCGATAAACTCATCTTT
CALGEPNGIRPYTDKLIF
>TRDV1|TRDD3|TRDJ2|many
TGTGCTCTTGGGGAACTTACCTGCATGGGGGACCCTGAGACAGCACAACTCTTCTTT
CALGELTCMGDPETAQLFF
>TRDV1|.|TRDJ1|many
TGTGCTCTTGGGGAACGGTCCAACTTGCCTATCCTACGCCCTACTCTCCCCTACACCGATAAACTCATCTTT
CALGERSNLPILRPTLPYTDKLIF
>TRDV1|TRDD3|TRDJ1|many
TGTGCTCTTGGGGAACTTCAAGGCCTACGTAGCTGGGGGATATTGAACGTCGATAAACTCATCTTT
CALGELQGLRSWGILNVDKLIF
>TRDV1|TRDD3|TRDJ1|medium-sized
TGTGCTCTTGGGGAACTTGGGGTCCTACGTCCCCGTACTGGGGGATACCAAGAACTTCACACCGATAAACTCATCTTT
CALGELGVLRPRTGGYQELHTDKLIF
>TRDV1|TRDD3|TRDJ1|few
TGTGCTCTTGGGGGACGCATGTCCTACTGGGGGATACTGTATCGTCTCGATAAACTCATCTTT
CALGGRMSYWGILYRLDKLIF
>TRDV2|.|TRDJ1|medium-sized
TGTGCCTGTGATACAATGGGGGTGGACGATAAACTCATCTTT
CACDTMGVDDKLIF
>TRDV3|TRDD3|TRDJ1|many
TGTGCCTTTCCACTTTATTCCTGGAAGACTGGGGGATGGGGGGATACCGATAAACTCATCTTT
CAFPLYSWKTGGWGDTDKLIF
>TRDV1|TRDD3|TRDJ1|many
TGTGCTCTTGGGGAAAGCAGCCTCTGGGGGATACGCAGGTCGTACACCGATAAACTCATCTTT
CALGESSLWGIRRSYTDKLIF
>TRDV1|TRDD3|TRDJ2|many
TGTGCTCTTGGGCAAACGATAAGGGGGATACCATCTCTGACAGCACAACTCTTCTTT
CALGQTIRGIPSLTAQLFF
>TRDV1|.|TRDJ1|medium-sized
TGTGCTCTTGGGGAAGGATCAGTTTGGGGGTACACCGATAAACTCATCTTT
CALGEGSVWGYTDKLIF
>TRDV1|TRDD3|TRDJ2|medium-sized
TGTGCTCTTGGGGATCTAAGTCTTCCTAGCCAGACTGGGGGATGTAATTTGACAGCACAACTCTTCTTT
CALGDLSLPSQTGGCNLTAQLFF
>TRDV2|TRDD3|TRDJ3|medium-sized
TGTGCCTGTGACACCGTACTGGGGGATAGCTCCTGGGACACCCGACAGATGTTTTTC
CACDTVLGDSSWDTRQMFF
>TRDV1|TRDD3|TRDJ1|.
TGTGCTCTTGGGGAACTAGTGCACCTACCAAAGTCTCTGGGGGTAAATGTCTGCGATAAACTCATCTTT
CALGELVHLPKSLGVNVCDKLIF
>TRDV1|TRDD3|TRDJ1|.
TGTGCTCTTGGGGAACTAGATCAGTACTGGGGGATACTGGCCGATAAACTCATCTTT
CALGELDQYWGILADKLIF
>TRDV2|TRDD2|TRDJ2|many
TGTGCCTGTGACACTAAGCGGCCTCCCTTCCTACCGACCTGGGGAAGCGCAGCACAACTCTTCTTT
CACDTKRPPFLPTWGSAAQLFF